The next 13 T cell receptor beta chains were all read from a single sample in a study of cytomegalovirus exposure and HLA in healthy donors. The PCR made use of 60 Vbeta and 13 Jbeta primers. TCRdb's copy holds only in-frame clones and misses some; the assay was immunoSEQ multiplex PCR. Its listing shows around 70,000 clones. Material for sequencing was PBMCs. The receptors were gathered from a boy between 10 and 17 years old in good health and CMV-seronegative.

The V call is TRBV19, the J call TRBJ1-5, with D possibly TRBD1 on 6 matching bases. The CDR3 sequence is 14 residues long. The V end lost 4 bases, the J end lost 4 bases, and 11 bases lay between the germline ends. Germline V gene sequence: CDR1 LNHDA, CDR2 SQIVND (reference sequence). In DNA form, the CDR3 reads TGTGCCAGTAGTACGGACAGCCTAAATCAGCCCCAGCATTTT. Protein: CASSTDSLNQPQHF.

The chain links TRBV27 to TRBJ2-7, with 10 bases identical to TRBD1. The CDR3 is 14 residues long. V was pared by 6 bases and J by 6 bases, with 8 bases of the junction left unmatched. Per germline, CDR1 MNHEY and CDR2 SMNVEV (reference sequence). CDR3 nucleotide sequence: TGTGCCAGCAGCATTGACAGGGGGCTTGGCGAGCAGTACTTC. Translated: CASSIDRGLGEQYF.

V is TRBV6-4 and J is TRBJ2-7, with 9 bases identical to TRBD2. The CDR3 runs to 15 residues. Germline-derived CDR1 and CDR2 are MRHNA and SNTAGT. J was trimmed by 2 bases and V by 6 bases; bases with no gene match: 8. Here the CDR3 reads CASSAELAGPYEQYF. The CDR3 DNA reads TGTGCCAGCAGCGCGGAGCTAGCGGGACCCTACGAGCAGTACTTC.

The chain uses TRBV5-1 and TRBJ2-2; D perhaps matches TRBD2 (6 bases). This CDR3 is built from 15 residues. Per the germline V gene, CDR1 is SGHRS and CDR2 is YFSETQ. The germline V and J ends were trimmed by 4 bases and 0 bases, with 10 bases remaining between them. CDR3 sequence: CASSAWGANTGELFF. The CDR3 region has the DNA TGCGCCAGCAGCGCCTGGGGGGCGAACACCGGGGAGCTGTTTTTT.

CDR3 nucleotide sequence: TGCGCCAGCAGCTTGGCCATAGGGACTAGATTCAATGGAAACATTCAGTACTTC. Protein: CASSLAIGTRFNGNIQYF. The V call is TRBV5-1, the J call TRBJ2-4; 8 bases match TRBD2. This CDR3 spans 18 amino acids. Germline trimming cut 0 bases from V and 6 bases from J; bases unmatched to any gene: 14. Per germline, CDR1 SGHRS and CDR2 YFSETQ.

V usage is TRBV12-5 and J usage is TRBJ2-3; TRBD2 might be the D (6 bases). Between the trimmed V and J ends, which lost 0 bases and 13 bases, there was a span of 17 bases. This CDR3 is 14 amino acids long. Germline V gene lookup returns CDR1 LGHNT and CDR2 FRNRAP. The CDR3 region is CASGLVGSGRNEYF. CDR3 DNA sequence: TGTGCTAGTGGTTTGGTAGGGTCGGGGAGGAACGAGTATTTT.

V and J are TRBV29-1 and TRBJ1-2; TRBD1 aligns across 9 bases. Germline loops: CDR1 SQVTM, CDR2 ANQGSEA. Trimming removed 4 bases from V and 11 bases from J; junction bases left unmatched: 8. The CDR3 runs 12 residues. The CDR3 coding sequence is TGCAGCGTTGGGGGACAGGGAGTGGCGTACACCTTC. Encoded protein: CSVGGQGVAYTF.

This chain links TRBV7-9 with TRBJ2-1, with 7 positions matching TRBD1. Trimming removed 2 bases from V and 4 bases from J; junction bases left unmatched: 8. The CDR3 consists of 16 residues. The germline CDR1 and CDR2 sequences are SEHNR and FQNEAQ (reference sequence). The CDR3 coding sequence is TGTGCCAGCAGCTTAAGAGGGACAGTTCCATACAATGAGCAGTTCTTC. Protein product: CASSLRGTVPYNEQFF. The full variable domain, rest sourced from reference TRBV7-9 and TRBJ2-1, is DTGVSQNPRHKITKRGQNVTFRCDPISEHNRLYWYRQTLGQGPEFLTYFQNEAQLEKSRLLSDRFSAERPKGSFSTLEIQRTEQGDSAMYLCASSLRGTVPYNEQFFGPGTRLTVL.

The chain combines TRBV19 with TRBJ1-1; TRBD1 might be the D (6 bases). V lost 8 bases to trimming and J lost 1 base, with 14 bases between them. Per germline, CDR1 LNHDA and CDR2 SQIVND (reference sequence). CDR3 length equals 14 residues. The CDR3 bases are TGTGCCAGTCGATGGGGGGGGGCGAACACTGAAGCTTTCTTT. This encodes CASRWGGANTEAFF. The complete variable domain, with remaining parts taken from reference TRBV19 and TRBJ1-1, reads DGGITQSPKYLFRKEGQNVTLSCEQNLNHDAMYWYRQDPGQGLRLIYYSQIVNDFQKGDIAEGYSVSREKKESFPLTVTSAQKNPTAFYLCASRWGGANTEAFFGQGTRLTVV.

The chain has TRBV18 and TRBJ1-3; D perhaps matches TRBD1 (5 bases). This CDR3 has 14 residues. With 0 bases removed from V and 2 bases from J, the gap between germline ends came to 5 bases. Germline CDR1 reads KGHSH; CDR2 reads LQKENI. Written as DNA, the CDR3 is TGTGCCAGCTCACCACCACAGGCTGGAAACACCATATATTTT. This encodes CASSPPQAGNTIYF.

The gene calls are TRBV30 and TRBJ2-7, with TRBD2 identical over 7 bases. Trimming took 0 bases from V and 6 from J; bases not matched to a gene: 8. CDR3 length: 14 amino acids. From germline, CDR1 is GTSNPN and CDR2 SVGIG (reference sequence). The CDR3 is CAWSVLGGGVEQYF. CDR3 nucleotides: TGTGCCTGGAGTGTACTGGGGGGGGGTGTCGAGCAGTACTTC.

The chain is built from TRBV7-9 and TRBJ2-2; D is ambiguous. CDR3 length equals 14 residues. Trimming took 3 bases from V and 6 from J, leaving 11 bases between them. Germline CDR1 SEHNR, CDR2 FQNEAQ (reference sequence). DNA for the CDR3: TGTGCCAGCAGCTTCCTCCTTAGTTCCGGGGAGCTGTTTTTT. It encodes CASSFLLSSGELFF.

This chain links TRBV5-1 with TRBJ2-2; D may be TRBD2 (5 bases). The CDR3 runs to 14 residues. Germline V gives CDR1 SGHRS, CDR2 YFSETQ. V gave up 0 bases and J gave up 7 bases, with 10 bases separating them. This CDR3 is CASSLVYAGGELFF. DNA for the CDR3: TGCGCCAGCAGCTTGGTTTACGCGGGCGGGGAGCTGTTTTTT. Supplemented by reference TRBV5-1 and TRBJ2-2, the full variable domain reads KAGVTQTPRYLIKTRGQQVTLSCSPISGHRSVSWYQQTPGQGLQFLFEYFSETQRNKGNFPGRFSGRQFSNSRSEMNVSTLELGDSALYLCASSLVYAGGELFFGEGSRLTVL.